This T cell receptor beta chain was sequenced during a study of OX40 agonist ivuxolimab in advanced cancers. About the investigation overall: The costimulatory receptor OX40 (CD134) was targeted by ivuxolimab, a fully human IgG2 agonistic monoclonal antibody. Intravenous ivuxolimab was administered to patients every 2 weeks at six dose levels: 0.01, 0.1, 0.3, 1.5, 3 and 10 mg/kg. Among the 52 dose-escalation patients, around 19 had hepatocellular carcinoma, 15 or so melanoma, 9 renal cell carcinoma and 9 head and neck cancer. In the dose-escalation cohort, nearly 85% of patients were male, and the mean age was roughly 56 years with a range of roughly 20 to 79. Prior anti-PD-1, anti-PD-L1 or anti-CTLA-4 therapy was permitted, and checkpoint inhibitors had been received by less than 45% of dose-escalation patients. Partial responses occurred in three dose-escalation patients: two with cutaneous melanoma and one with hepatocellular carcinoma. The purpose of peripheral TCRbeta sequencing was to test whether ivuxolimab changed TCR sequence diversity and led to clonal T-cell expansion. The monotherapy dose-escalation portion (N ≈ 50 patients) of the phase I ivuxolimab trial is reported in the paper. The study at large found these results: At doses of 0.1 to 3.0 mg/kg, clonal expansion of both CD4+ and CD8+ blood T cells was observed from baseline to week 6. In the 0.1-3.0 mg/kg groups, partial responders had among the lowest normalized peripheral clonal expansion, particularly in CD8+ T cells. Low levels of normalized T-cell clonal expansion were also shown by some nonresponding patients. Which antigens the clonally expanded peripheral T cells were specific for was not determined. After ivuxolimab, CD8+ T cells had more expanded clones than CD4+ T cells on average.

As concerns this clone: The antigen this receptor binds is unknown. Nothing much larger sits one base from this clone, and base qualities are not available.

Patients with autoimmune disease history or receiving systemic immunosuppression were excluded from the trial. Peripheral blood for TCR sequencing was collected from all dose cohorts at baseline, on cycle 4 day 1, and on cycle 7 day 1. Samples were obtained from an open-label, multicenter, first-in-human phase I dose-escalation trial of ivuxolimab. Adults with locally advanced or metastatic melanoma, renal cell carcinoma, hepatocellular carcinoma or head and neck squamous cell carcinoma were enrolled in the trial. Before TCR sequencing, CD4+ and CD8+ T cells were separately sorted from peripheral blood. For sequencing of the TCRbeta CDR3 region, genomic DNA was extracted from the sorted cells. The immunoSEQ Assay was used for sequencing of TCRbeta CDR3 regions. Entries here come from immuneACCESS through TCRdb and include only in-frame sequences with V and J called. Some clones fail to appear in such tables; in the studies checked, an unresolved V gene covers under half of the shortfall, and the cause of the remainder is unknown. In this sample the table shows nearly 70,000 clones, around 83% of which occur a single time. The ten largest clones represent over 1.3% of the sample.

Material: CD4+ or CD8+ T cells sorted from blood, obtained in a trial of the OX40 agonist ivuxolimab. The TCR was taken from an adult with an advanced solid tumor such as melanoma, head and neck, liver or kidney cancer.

The sequence in DNA is TGCGCCAGCAGACTAGCGGGGGGCACCGGGGAGCTGTTTTTT. The translation is CASRLAGGTGELFF. The chain is encoded by TRBV5-1 joined to TRBJ2-2; TRBD2 agrees with 12 junctional bases. The CDR3 has 14 amino acids, counting the end cysteine and phenylalanine. Of the read, only the CDR3 DNA is kept; its 42 bases are in frame from base 1. From a lookup of the germline V gene, CDR1 and CDR2 are SGHRS and YFSETQ. The germline V end is reduced by 5 bases and the J end by 4 bases; junction bases left unmatched: 0.